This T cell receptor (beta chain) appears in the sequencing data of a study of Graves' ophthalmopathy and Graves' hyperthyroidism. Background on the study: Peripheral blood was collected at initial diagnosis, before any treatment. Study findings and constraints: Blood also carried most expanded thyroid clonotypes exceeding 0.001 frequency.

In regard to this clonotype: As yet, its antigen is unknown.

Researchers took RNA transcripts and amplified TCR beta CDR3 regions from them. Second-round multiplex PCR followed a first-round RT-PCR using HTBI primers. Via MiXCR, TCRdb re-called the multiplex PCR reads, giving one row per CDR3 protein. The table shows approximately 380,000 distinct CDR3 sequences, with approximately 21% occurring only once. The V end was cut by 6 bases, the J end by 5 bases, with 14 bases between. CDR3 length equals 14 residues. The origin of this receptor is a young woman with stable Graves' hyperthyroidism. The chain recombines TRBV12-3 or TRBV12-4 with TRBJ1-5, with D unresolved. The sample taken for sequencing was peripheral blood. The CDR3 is CASSRSLRDQPQHF. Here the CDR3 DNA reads TGTGCCAGCAGCCGCTCACTTCGGGATCAGCCCCAGCATTTT.